The 10 T cell receptor beta chains given below trace back to one sample, sequenced in a study of blood T cells in healthy people across ages. A J-beta primer mix and a sample-barcoded 5' primer were used in a second PCR of roughly 6 to 11 cycles. TCRdb passed the 5' RACE reads through MiXCR, listing each CDR3 protein once. This sample has roughly 700,000 distinct CDR3 sequences, with 20% to 25% found just once. These sequences were also reported in another study, on T cells of mothers and their children.

Sequenced input: blood. Receptors were obtained from a boy aged 10-17 years in good health.

The genes are TRBV5-6 and TRBJ2-1; D unclear. Per germline, CDR1 SGHDT and CDR2 YYEEEE. V shed 2 bases and J shed 0 bases, with 9 bases lying between them. This CDR3 has 15 residues. The CDR3 bases are TGTGCCAGCAGCTTTCCACAGCCCTCCTACAATGAGCAGTTCTTC. Its translation: CASSFPQPSYNEQFF.

The V and J genes are TRBV29-1 and TRBJ2-1; TRBD1 matches 10 bases. The CDR3 sequence is 14 residues long. The V segment lost 4 bases and the J segment 7 bases; nucleotides outside the gene matches: 7. Germline loops: CDR1 SQVTM, CDR2 ANQGSEA. The CDR3 here is CSVGRTGGVNEQFF. CDR3 bases: TGCAGCGTTGGGAGGACAGGGGGGGTGAATGAGCAGTTCTTC.

This chain connects TRBV7-2 to TRBJ2-6; D not resolved. This CDR3 comprises 15 residues. The V end lost 2 bases, the J end lost 4 bases, and 9 bases lay between the germline ends. Germline-derived CDR1 and CDR2 are SGHTA and FQGNSA. Here the CDR3 DNA reads TGTGCCAGCAGCTTAAGTGGGTACGGGGCCAACGTCCTGACTTTC. The encoded protein is CASSLSGYGANVLTF.

This clonotype was detected ten times or more. This sequence joins TRBV5-1 and TRBJ2-5; the match to TRBD1 covers 7 bases. The DNA end is a closer match to TRBJ2-1, so the J assignment may be wrong. The CDR3 is 15 residues long. Germline V lookup: CDR1 SGHRS, CDR2 YFSETQ. The DNA of the CDR3 is TGCGCCAGCAGCTCCCTAGGGACAGAATACAATGAGCAGTTCTTC. Translated, it gives CASSSLGTEYNEQFF.

This clonotype was counted only a few times. The CDR3 here is CASSNSPYNEQFF. The CDR3 DNA reads as TGTGCCAGCAGCAACAGCCCCTACAATGAGCAGTTCTTC. V usage is TRBV6-6 and J usage is TRBJ2-1; unclear D gene. CDR3 length: 13 amino acids. V lost 6 bases and J 2 bases, leaving 8 bases between the germline ends. CDR1 is MNHNY and CDR2 is SVGAGI in the germline V gene (reference sequence).

This clonotype turned up a few times. The rearrangement links TRBV5-1 to TRBJ2-5; D may match TRBD1 or TRBD2 (5 bases each). The CDR3 spans 13 residues. V was trimmed by 3 bases and J by 4 bases, leaving 10 bases between them. The germline V gene has CDR1 SGHRS and CDR2 YFSETQ. The DNA for the CDR3 is TGCGCCAGCAGCTGGGACCTTGGAGAGACCCAGTACTTC. Translation: CASSWDLGETQYF. Combining the CDR3 with reference TRBV5-1 and TRBJ2-5 gives the whole variable domain KAGVTQTPRYLIKTRGQQVTLSCSPISGHRSVSWYQQTPGQGLQFLFEYFSETQRNKGNFPGRFSGRQFSNSRSEMNVSTLELGDSALYLCASSWDLGETQYFGPGTRLLVL.

V and J are TRBV4-3 and TRBJ2-3, with D unclear. There are 14 residues in the CDR3. Germline V gene data show CDR1 as LGHNA and CDR2 as YSLEER. V lost 0 bases to trimming and J lost 6 bases, with 10 bases between them. DNA for the CDR3: TGCGCCAGCAGCCAAGATCCCCTGAGGGATACGCAGTATTTT. Encoded protein: CASSQDPLRDTQYF.

The gene calls are TRBV2 and TRBJ2-1; the D gene is possibly TRBD2 (5 bases). The CDR3 covers 15 residues. The V end lost 7 bases, the J end lost 4 bases, and 17 bases lay between the germline ends. Germline V lookup: CDR1 SNHLY, CDR2 FYNNEI. The DNA for the CDR3 is TGTGCCAGCACGACCGCCGAGGGCGCGTACAATGAGCAGTTCTTC. Translated: CASTTAEGAYNEQFF.

This clonotype was observed a handful of times. J is TRBJ2-5 and V is TRBV9; weak D call: TRBD1 (5 bases). Matching the DNA end better, TRBJ2-7 makes the J call doubtful. This CDR3 comprises 14 residues. From germline, CDR1 is SGDLS and CDR2 YYNGEE. CDR3 in DNA: TGTGCCAGCAGCGTAATTAACAGGCGAGGCGAGCAGTACTTC. Its translation: CASSVINRRGEQYF.

This chain connects TRBV7-2 to TRBJ1-1, with TRBD1 as a possible D gene (6 bases). The CDR3 contains 13 residues. V lost 5 bases to trimming and J lost 6 bases, with 13 bases between them. Per the germline V gene, CDR1 is SGHTA and CDR2 is FQGNSA. For the CDR3, the DNA is TGTGCCAGCAGCGTCCGACAGGCCTCTGAAGCTTTCTTT. Encoded protein: CASSVRQASEAFF.